This T cell receptor (beta chain) was identified during a study of OX40 agonist ivuxolimab in advanced cancers. The wider study: Partial responses occurred in Three dose-escalation patients, one with hepatocellular carcinoma and two with cutaneous melanoma.

Prior autoimmune disease or systemic immunosuppression barred patients. Comment on this clone: What it binds is unknown.

Study conclusions and caveats: Partial responders at 0.1-3.0 mg/kg showed near-lowest clonal expansion. The average count of expanded clones was higher among CD8+ T cells than among CD4+.

Losses at the gene ends were 3 bases for V and 1 base for J; bases not matched to a gene: 7. The germline V gene encodes CDR1 SGHNT and CDR2 YYREEE (reference sequence). The CDR3 runs to 16 residues. Generated by immunoSEQ multiplex PCR, the TCRdb table keeps only in-frame clones and is missing some. This sample has fewer than 20,000 clones, with approximately 83% found just once. The sequence was obtained from an adult with an advanced solid tumor such as melanoma, head and neck, liver or kidney cancer. The specimen comprised CD4+ or CD8+ T cells sorted from blood, sampled in a trial of the OX40 agonist ivuxolimab. The J gene is TRBJ2-7, the V gene TRBV5-4; the match to TRBD2 covers 10 bases. The CDR3 nucleotides read TGTGCCAGCAGCTGGCAGTTAGCGGGGGGTTCCTACGAGCAGTACTTC. Translation gives CASSWQLAGGSYEQYF.